This T cell receptor (beta chain) was observed in a study of cytomegalovirus exposure and HLA in healthy donors. Broader study findings: The classifier was said to identify cytomegalovirus status with high specificity and sensitivity.

Comment on this clone: What it recognizes is unknown.

The assay was immunoSEQ multiplex PCR, and TCRdb's table has in-frame clones only and misses some. The sample includes 95,000 to 150,000 clones, roughly nine tenths of them seen just once. The sequence came from a woman aged 18-35 years in good health and CMV-seronegative. Sequenced material: PBMCs.

Here the CDR3 reads CASSLRGILYGYTF. The CDR3 coding sequence is TGTGCCAGCAGCTTGAGAGGTATCCTTTATGGCTACACCTTC. The chain is built from TRBV7-9 and TRBJ1-2; D gene uncertain. The germline CDR1 and CDR2 sequences are SEHNR and FQNEAQ (reference sequence). The CDR3 spans 14 residues. V was shortened by 3 bases and J by 5 bases, with 13 bases between the two germline ends.